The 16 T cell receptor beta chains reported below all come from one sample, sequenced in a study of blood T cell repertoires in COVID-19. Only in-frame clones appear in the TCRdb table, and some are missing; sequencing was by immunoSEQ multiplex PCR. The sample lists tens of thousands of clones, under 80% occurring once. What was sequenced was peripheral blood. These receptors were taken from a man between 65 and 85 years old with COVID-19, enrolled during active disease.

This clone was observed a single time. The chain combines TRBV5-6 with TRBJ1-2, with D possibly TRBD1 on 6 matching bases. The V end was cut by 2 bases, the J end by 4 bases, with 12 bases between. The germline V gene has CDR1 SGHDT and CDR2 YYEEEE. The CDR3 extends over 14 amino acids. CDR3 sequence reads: CASSLPTGGYGYTF. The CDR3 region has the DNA TGTGCCAGCAGCTTACCGACAGGTGGCTATGGCTACACCTTC. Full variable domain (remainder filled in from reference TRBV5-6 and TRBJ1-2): DAGVTQSPTHLIKTRGQQVTLRCSPKSGHDTVSWYQQALGQGPQFIFQYYEEEERQRGNFPDRFSGHQFPNYSSELNVNALLLGDSALYLCASSLPTGGYGYTFGSGTRLTVV.

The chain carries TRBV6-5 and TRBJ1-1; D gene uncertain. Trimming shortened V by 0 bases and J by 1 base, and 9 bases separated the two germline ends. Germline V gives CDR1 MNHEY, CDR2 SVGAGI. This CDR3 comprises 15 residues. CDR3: CASSYSGSWNTEAFF. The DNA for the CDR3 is TGTGCCAGCAGTTACTCGGGCAGCTGGAACACTGAAGCTTTCTTT.

The DNA for the CDR3 is TGTGCCAGCAGCTTAGAGGAGCGTTCTGGAAACACCATATATTTT. Its protein is CASSLEERSGNTIYF. The chain uses TRBV7-8 and TRBJ1-3; D remains unclear. This CDR3 has 15 amino acids. V shed 1 base and J shed 1 base, with 8 bases lying between them. Per the germline V gene, CDR1 is SGHVS and CDR2 is FQNEAQ.

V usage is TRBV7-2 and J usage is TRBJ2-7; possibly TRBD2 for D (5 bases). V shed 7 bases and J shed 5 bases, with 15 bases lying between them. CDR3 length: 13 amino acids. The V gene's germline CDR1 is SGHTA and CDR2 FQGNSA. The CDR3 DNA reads TGTGCCAGCACCCCCCTCAACGGGGACGAGCAGTACTTC. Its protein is CASTPLNGDEQYF.

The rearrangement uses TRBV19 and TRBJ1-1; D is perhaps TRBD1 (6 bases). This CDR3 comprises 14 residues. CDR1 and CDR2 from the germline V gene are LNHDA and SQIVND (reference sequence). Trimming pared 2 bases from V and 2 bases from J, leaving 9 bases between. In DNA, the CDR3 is TGTGCCAGTAGTATAACAGGGTTAAACACTGAAGCTTTCTTT. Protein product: CASSITGLNTEAFF.

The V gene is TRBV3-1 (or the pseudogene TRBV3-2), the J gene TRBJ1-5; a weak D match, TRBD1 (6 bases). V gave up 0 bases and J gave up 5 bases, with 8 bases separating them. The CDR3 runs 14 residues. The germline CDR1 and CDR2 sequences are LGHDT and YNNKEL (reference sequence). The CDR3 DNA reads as TGTGCCAGCAGCCAAGAACACAGGGATCAGCCCCAGCATTTT. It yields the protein CASSQEHRDQPQHF.

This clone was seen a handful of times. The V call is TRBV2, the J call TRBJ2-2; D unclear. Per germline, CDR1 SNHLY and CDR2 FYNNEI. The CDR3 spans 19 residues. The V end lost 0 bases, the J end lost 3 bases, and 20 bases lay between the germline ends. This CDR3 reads CASSEAPDTVIWDTGELFF. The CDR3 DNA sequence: TGTGCCAGCAGTGAAGCGCCCGACACAGTCATTTGGGACACCGGGGAGCTGTTTTTT.

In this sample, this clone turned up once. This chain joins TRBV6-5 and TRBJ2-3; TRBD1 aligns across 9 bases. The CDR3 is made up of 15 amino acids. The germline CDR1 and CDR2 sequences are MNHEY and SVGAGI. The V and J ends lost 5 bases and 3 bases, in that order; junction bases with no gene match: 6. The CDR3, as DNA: TGTGCCAGCAGTATAAGACAGGGGGTTACAGATACGCAGTATTTT. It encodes CASSIRQGVTDTQYF.

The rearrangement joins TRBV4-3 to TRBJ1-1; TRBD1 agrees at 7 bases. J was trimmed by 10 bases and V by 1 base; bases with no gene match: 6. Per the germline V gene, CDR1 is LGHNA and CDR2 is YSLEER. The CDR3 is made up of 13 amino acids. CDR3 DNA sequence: TGCGCCAGCAGCCAAGGAGGGCGACAGGGAGCTTTCTTT. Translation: CASSQGGRQGAFF.

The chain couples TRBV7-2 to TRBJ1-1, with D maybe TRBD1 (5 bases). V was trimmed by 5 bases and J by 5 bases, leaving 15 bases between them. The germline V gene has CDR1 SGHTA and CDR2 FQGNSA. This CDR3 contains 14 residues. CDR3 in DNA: TGTGCCAGCAGCCCGAGTCCAGGGAATACTGAAGCTTTCTTT. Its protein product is CASSPSPGNTEAFF. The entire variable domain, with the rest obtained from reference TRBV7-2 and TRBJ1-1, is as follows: GAGVSQSPSNKVTEKGKDVELRCDPISGHTALYWYRQSLGQGLEFLIYFQGNSAPDKSGLPSDRFSAERTGGSVSTLTIQRTQQEDSAVYLCASSPSPGNTEAFFGQGTRLTVV.

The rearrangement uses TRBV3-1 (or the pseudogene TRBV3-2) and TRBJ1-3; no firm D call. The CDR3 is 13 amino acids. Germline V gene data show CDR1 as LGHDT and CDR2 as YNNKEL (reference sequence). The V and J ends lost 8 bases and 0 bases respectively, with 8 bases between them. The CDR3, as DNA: TGTGCCAGCGTAAACAGCTCTGGAAACACCATATATTTT. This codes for CASVNSSGNTIYF.

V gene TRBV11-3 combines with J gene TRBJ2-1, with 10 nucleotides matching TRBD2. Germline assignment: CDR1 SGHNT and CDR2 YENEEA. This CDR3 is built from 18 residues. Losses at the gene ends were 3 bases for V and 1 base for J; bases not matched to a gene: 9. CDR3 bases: TGTGCCAGCAGCTTTTCGGTAGCGGGAGGAAAGTCCTACAATGAGCAGTTCTTC. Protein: CASSFSVAGGKSYNEQFF.

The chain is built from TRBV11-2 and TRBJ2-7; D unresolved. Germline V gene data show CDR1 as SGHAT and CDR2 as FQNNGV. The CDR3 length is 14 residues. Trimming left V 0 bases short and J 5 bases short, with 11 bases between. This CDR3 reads CASSLDQVFDEQYF. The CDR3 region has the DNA TGTGCCAGCAGCTTAGATCAGGTTTTCGACGAGCAGTACTTC.

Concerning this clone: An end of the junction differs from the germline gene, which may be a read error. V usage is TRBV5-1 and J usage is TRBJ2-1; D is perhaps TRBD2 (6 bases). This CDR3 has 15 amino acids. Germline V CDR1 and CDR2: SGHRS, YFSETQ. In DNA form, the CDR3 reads TGCGCCAGCACCTTGGCCGGGACTGGCCAGAATGAGCAGTTCTTC. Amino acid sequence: CASTLAGTGQNEQFF.

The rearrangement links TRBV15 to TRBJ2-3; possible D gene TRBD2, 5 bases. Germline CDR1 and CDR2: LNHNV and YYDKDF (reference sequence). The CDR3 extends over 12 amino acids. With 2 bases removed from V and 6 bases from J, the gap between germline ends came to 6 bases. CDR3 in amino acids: CATSRSGDTQYF. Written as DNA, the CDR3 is TGTGCCACCAGCAGATCGGGGGATACGCAGTATTTT.

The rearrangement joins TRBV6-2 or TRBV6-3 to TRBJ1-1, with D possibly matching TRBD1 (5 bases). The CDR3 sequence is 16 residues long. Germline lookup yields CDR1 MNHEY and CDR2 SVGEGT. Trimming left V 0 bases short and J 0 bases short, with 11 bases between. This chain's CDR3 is CASSYSSGLLNTEAFF. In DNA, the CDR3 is TGTGCCAGCAGTTACTCATCAGGGCTTTTGAACACTGAAGCTTTCTTT.